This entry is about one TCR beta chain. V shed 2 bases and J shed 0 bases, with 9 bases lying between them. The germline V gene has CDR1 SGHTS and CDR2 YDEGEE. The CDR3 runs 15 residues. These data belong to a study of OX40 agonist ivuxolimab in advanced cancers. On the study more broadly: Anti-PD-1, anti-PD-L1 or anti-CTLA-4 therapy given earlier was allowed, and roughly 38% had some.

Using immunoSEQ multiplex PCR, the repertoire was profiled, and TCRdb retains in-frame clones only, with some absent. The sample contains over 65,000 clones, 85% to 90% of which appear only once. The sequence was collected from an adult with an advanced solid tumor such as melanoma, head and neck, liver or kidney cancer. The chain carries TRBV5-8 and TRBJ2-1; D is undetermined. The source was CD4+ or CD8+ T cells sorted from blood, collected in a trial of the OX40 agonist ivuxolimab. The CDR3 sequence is CASSFSRSSYNEQFF. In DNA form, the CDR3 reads TGTGCCAGCAGCTTCTCGCGGAGCTCCTACAATGAGCAGTTCTTC.